A single TCR delta chain is shown here with its context. TCRdb's protein, taken from a much larger clone, differs from this DNA's translation at residue 3, likely owing to a read error; the protein displayed comes from the DNA. Flow sorting of PBMC yielded separate Vgamma9/Vdelta2+ and Vdelta2-negative gammadelta T cell populations for bulk repertoire analysis. TCRdb re-processed the multiplex PCR reads using CATT. The table includes over 45,000 delta-chain clones, about 1.5% detected once. The CDR3 totals 22 residues. Germline V gives CDR1 TSWWSYY, CDR2 QGS. This sample stems from a study of γδ T cells in repeated Plasmodium falciparum infection. Study at large: Samples were taken at baseline, before some infections, and 21 days after each.

The chain employs TRDV1 and TRDJ1, with 11 bases matching TRDD3. TCRdb supplies no J gene; here it was assigned by aligning the nucleotide sequence to germline. This TCR came from a pool of human donors (malaria-infected and uninfected, not separated). The sample comprised gamma-delta T cells from blood. This CDR3 reads CAFGDPSFYWGIGSSYTDKLIF. CDR3 nucleotides: TGTGCTTTTGGGGACCCTTCCTTCTACTGGGGGATAGGGTCGTCGTACACCGATAAACTCATCTTT.